The 9 T cell receptor beta chains below were found in one sample sequenced in a study of T cell repertoires in cytomegalovirus infection. These receptors' antigens are unknown. TCRdb reprocessed the reads with MiXCR, giving one entry per CDR3 protein. The sample holds approximately 390,000 distinct CDR3 sequences, roughly 36% seen once. The sequenced sample was cultured PBMCs, obtained from culture after CMV antigen stimulation. The receptors come from a human donor in good health (CMV status not recorded). Some clones in this sample may be carry-over from other donors' samples.

The CDR3 coding sequence is TGCAGTGCTAGAGATCGGATGAATGAGCAGTTCTTC. Amino acid sequence: CSARDRMNEQFF. This chain uses TRBV20-1 with TRBJ2-1, with no clear D. The V end lost 0 bases, the J end lost 7 bases, and 7 bases lay between the germline ends. This CDR3 is 12 amino acids long. Germline values: CDR1 DFQATT, CDR2 SNEGSKA (reference sequence).

The V call is TRBV7-6, the J call TRBJ2-7; D gene uncertain. The length of the CDR3 is 15 residues. Trimming left V 1 base short and J 0 bases short, with 10 bases between. CDR1 is SGHVS, CDR2 FNYEAQ, per germline. This chain's CDR3 is CASSLEHTVSYEQYF. As DNA, the CDR3 is TGTGCCAGCAGCTTAGAACACACAGTCTCCTACGAGCAGTACTTC.

In its sample, this clonotype was seen a few times. The CDR3 DNA is TGTGCCAGCAGTGAATCCGGGACATACGAGCAGTACTTC. Translated: CASSESGTYEQYF. This rearrangement joins TRBV25-1 to TRBJ2-7; TRBD1 is a possible D gene (6 bases). From germline, CDR1 is MGHDK and CDR2 SYGVNS. There are 13 residues in the CDR3. Trimming stripped 1 base from V and 4 bases from J, with 8 bases between.

This clonotype came up many times. CDR3: CASSRGGYNEQFF. CDR3 sequence (DNA): TGTGCCAGCAGCCGGGGGGGGTACAATGAGCAGTTCTTC. The chain employs TRBV7-2 and TRBJ2-1, with 8 bases identical to TRBD2. V shed 5 bases and J 4 bases; nucleotides not matched to a gene: 1. This CDR3 has 13 residues. The germline V gene encodes CDR1 SGHTA and CDR2 FQGNSA.

V gene TRBV6-6 combines with J gene TRBJ2-7; no definite D call. CDR1 and CDR2 from the germline V gene are MNHNY and SVGAGI (reference sequence). The V and J ends lost 7 bases and 1 base respectively, with 11 bases between them. This CDR3 is 13 amino acids long. In nucleotides, the CDR3 is TGTGCCAGCACCTCGACTCCTTCCTACGAGCAGTACTTC. It specifies CASTSTPSYEQYF.

The rearrangement links TRBV5-4 to TRBJ2-2; 7 bases are a match to TRBD1. The CDR3 has 15 amino acids. Per germline, CDR1 SGHNT and CDR2 YYREEE (reference sequence). J lost 7 bases, V lost 0 bases, and 6 bases had no gene match. This CDR3 reads CASSLGTGAGGELFF. The CDR3 nucleotides read TGTGCCAGCAGCTTGGGCACAGGGGCCGGCGGGGAGCTGTTTTTT.

This clonotype came up a few times. The J gene is TRBJ1-5, the V gene TRBV19; D is unresolved. V was trimmed by 6 bases and J by 7 bases, leaving 13 bases between them. This CDR3 has 13 amino acids. Germline lookup yields CDR1 LNHDA and CDR2 SQIVND (reference sequence). The CDR3 loop is CASSLINWQPQHF. DNA of the CDR3: TGTGCCAGTAGCTTAATCAACTGGCAGCCCCAGCATTTT.

There are a few counts of this clonotype. The gene calls are TRBV7-2 and TRBJ1-5, with 7 bases that match TRBD1. Germline assignment: CDR1 SGHTA and CDR2 FQGNSA. V dropped 4 bases and J dropped 7; count of bases not matched to a gene: 4. CDR3 length: 13 amino acids. In DNA, the CDR3 is TGTGCCAGCAGCTCCCAGGGGGGGCAGCCCCAGCATTTT. Protein: CASSSQGGQPQHF.

For this clonotype: An end of the junction differs from the germline gene, which may be a read error. The chain is built from TRBV5-1 and TRBJ2-1, with TRBD2 matching 7 bases. Germline CDR1 and CDR2: SGHRS and YFSETQ. The CDR3 extends over 15 amino acids. CDR3 nucleotide sequence: TGCGCCAGAAGCTTAACTAGCGAGCCGTACGATGAGCAGTTCTTC. Amino acids: CARSLTSEPYDEQFF.